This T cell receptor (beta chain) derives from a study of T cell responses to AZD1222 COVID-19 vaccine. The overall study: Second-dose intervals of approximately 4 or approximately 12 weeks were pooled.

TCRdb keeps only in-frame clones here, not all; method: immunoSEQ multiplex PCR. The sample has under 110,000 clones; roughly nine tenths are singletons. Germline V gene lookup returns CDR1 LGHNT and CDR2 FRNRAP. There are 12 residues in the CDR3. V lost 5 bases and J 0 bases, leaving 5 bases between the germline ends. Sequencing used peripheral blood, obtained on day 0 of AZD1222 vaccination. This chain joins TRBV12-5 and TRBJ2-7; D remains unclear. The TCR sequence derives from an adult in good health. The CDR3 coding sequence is TGTGCTAGTGGTCCACTCTCCTACGAGCAGTACTTC. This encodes CASGPLSYEQYF.